A selection of T cell receptor beta chains follows, all from one sample in a study of T-cell reconstitution after alpha-beta-depleted transplantation in children. MiXCR, run by TCRdb on the PCR reads, gives a single entry per CDR3 protein. Among around 500,000 distinct CDR3 sequences listed, roughly an eighth were seen once. Sequenced here: PBMCs from the stem cell graft donor, sampled from the stem cell graft. The receptor set was obtained from a human donor who donated a stem cell graft to a child with combined immunodeficiency. The CDR3 runs from the conserved cysteine through the conserved F or W. A D gene is named only where the DNA matches it firmly. Size tells how often a clone was seen (once, few, many) or the class of an expanded clone, and some rows leave it out.

j_gene,abundance,v_gene,d_gene,CDR3aa,CDR3nt
TRBJ1-5,few,TRBV20-1,NA,CSARDFGTPHDQPQHF,TGCAGTGCTAGAGATTTCGGGACACCTCACGATCAGCCCCAGCATTTT
TRBJ2-3,NA,TRBV24-1,NA,CATSDPVSPDTQYF,TGTGCCACCAGTGATCCGGTGTCACCAGATACGCAGTATTTT
TRBJ2-4,few,TRBV30,NA,CAWNSDRAQDIQYF,TGTGCCTGGAACTCTGACCGAGCCCAGGACATTCAGTACTTC
TRBJ2-5,NA,TRBV7-8,NA,CASSLGFLQETQYF,TGTGCCAGCAGCTTAGGATTTCTCCAAGAGACCCAGTACTTC
TRBJ2-2,many,TRBV12-3/TRBV12-4,NA,CASSLKGPNTGELFF,TGTGCCAGCAGTTTAAAGGGCCCGAACACCGGGGAGCTGTTTTTT
TRBJ2-1,NA,TRBV3-1,TRBD2,CASSQPRLAGNNEQFF,TGTGCCAGCAGCCAACCCAGACTAGCGGGAAACAATGAGCAGTTCTTC
TRBJ2-3,NA,TRBV6-2/TRBV6-3,TRBD2,CASRQSNSGFTDTQYF,TGTGCCAGCCGACAGAGTAATAGCGGGTTCACAGATACGCAGTATTTT
TRBJ2-3,few,TRBV6-5,NA,CASSYRPASTDTQYF,TGTGCCAGCAGTTACAGGCCTGCTAGCACAGATACGCAGTATTTT
TRBJ2-1,many,TRBV20-1,TRBD2,CSATPWTSLLHEQFF,TGCAGTGCAACTCCATGGACTAGCTTGTTGCATGAGCAGTTCTTC
TRBJ2-7,NA,TRBV27,NA,CASSPKGGGYEQYF,TGTGCCAGCAGTCCCAAGGGGGGAGGCTACGAGCAGTACTTC
TRBJ1-2,many,TRBV4-3,TRBD1,CASSQDMTGRSGGYTF,TGCGCCAGCAGCCAAGATATGACAGGGAGGTCGGGAGGCTACACCTTC
TRBJ1-1,NA,TRBV18,NA,CASSELRETEAFF,TGTGCCAGCTCAGAACTCAGGGAAACTGAAGCTTTCTTT
TRBJ2-3,few,TRBV3-1,NA,CASSQQGTSTDTQYF,TGTGCCAGCAGCCAACAGGGGACCAGCACAGATACGCAGTATTTT
TRBJ2-3,NA,TRBV6-1,NA,CASRSWPSTDTQYF,TGTGCCAGCAGAAGCTGGCCGAGCACAGATACGCAGTATTTT
TRBJ2-7,NA,TRBV6-2/TRBV6-3,NA,CASRNGVEQYF,TGTGCCAGCAGAAACGGGGTTGAGCAGTACTTC
TRBJ2-2,few,TRBV6-2/TRBV6-3,TRBD2,CASSYLLALGTGELFF,TGTGCCAGCAGTTACTTACTAGCGTTGGGCACCGGGGAGCTGTTTTTT
TRBJ1-1,NA,TRBV25-1,NA,CASSEGHGEAFF,TGTGCCAGCAGTGAAGGACACGGTGAAGCTTTCTTT
TRBJ2-7,few,TRBV5-1,TRBD1,CASSDRDRGLGAYEQYF,TGCGCCAGCAGCGACCGGGACAGGGGGTTAGGGGCCTACGAGCAGTACTTC
TRBJ2-1,many,TRBV7-6,TRBD2,CASSLEVGLAGRYNEQFF,TGTGCCAGCAGCTTAGAGGTTGGGCTAGCGGGAAGGTACAATGAGCAGTTCTTC
TRBJ2-6,many,TRBV6-5,TRBD1,CASSPGTGGNWANVLTF,TGTGCCAGCAGTCCAGGGACAGGGGGTAACTGGGCCAACGTCCTGACTTTC
TRBJ1-5,NA,TRBV12-3/TRBV12-4,NA,CASSLASALNQPQHF,TGTGCCAGCAGTTTAGCTTCTGCCCTCAATCAGCCCCAGCATTTT
TRBJ2-5,few,TRBV6-2/TRBV6-3,NA,CASRRGLGTQYF,TGTGCCAGCAGGCGGGGATTAGGGACCCAGTACTTC
TRBJ1-3,many,TRBV4-1,NA,CASSQALRGNIGNTIYF,TGCGCCAGCAGCCAAGCTTTACGGGGGAACATTGGAAACACCATATATTTT
TRBJ1-3,NA,TRBV27,TRBD1,CASSIQGMSGNTIYF,TGTGCCAGCAGCATACAGGGGATGTCTGGAAACACCATATATTTT
TRBJ1-2,NA,TRBV5-1,TRBD1,CASSLEQGSYTF,TGCGCCAGCAGCTTGGAACAGGGGTCCTACACCTTC
TRBJ2-7,NA,TRBV10-3,NA,CAISEAAGSYEQYF,TGTGCCATCAGTGAGGCGGCGGGGTCCTACGAGCAGTACTTC
TRBJ2-2,few,TRBV6-6,NA,CASSHSIGELFF,TGTGCCAGCAGCCACTCTATCGGGGAGCTGTTTTTT
TRBJ2-2,NA,TRBV7-3,TRBD1,CASSPRPGGSGELFF,TGTGCCAGCAGCCCCCGGCCAGGGGGTAGTGGGGAGCTGTTTTTT
TRBJ1-5,many,TRBV12-3/TRBV12-4,TRBD1,CASSGTGQQPQHF,TGTGCCAGCAGCGGGACAGGGCAACAGCCCCAGCATTTT
TRBJ1-2,NA,TRBV18,NA,CASSPSGGDLLAGYTF,TGTGCCAGCTCACCCTCTGGGGGGGACCTATTAGCTGGCTACACCTTC
TRBJ2-1,NA,TRBV4-3,TRBD1,CASSPTARGQYNEQFF,TGCGCCAGCAGCCCAACGGCCAGGGGGCAATACAATGAGCAGTTCTTC
TRBJ2-1,NA,TRBV29-1,NA,CSVEPDNSYNEQFF,TGCAGCGTTGAGCCGGACAACTCCTACAATGAGCAGTTCTTC
TRBJ2-3,many,TRBV2,NA,CASRIRVSSTDTQYF,TGTGCCAGCAGGATACGGGTTAGCAGCACAGATACGCAGTATTTT
TRBJ2-5,few,TRBV29-1,NA,CSVEGGELTQETQYF,TGCAGCGTTGAAGGGGGCGAGCTGACCCAAGAGACCCAGTACTTC
TRBJ2-1,few,TRBV12-3/TRBV12-4,NA,CASSFSASDLGSEQFF,TGTGCCAGCAGTTTCTCAGCGAGCGATCTAGGCAGTGAGCAGTTCTTC
TRBJ2-7,few,TRBV12-3/TRBV12-4,NA,CASSLNRGNEQYF,TGTGCCAGCAGTTTAAATAGGGGAAACGAGCAGTACTTC
TRBJ1-1,NA,TRBV20-1,NA,CSARERQLPRNTEAFF,TGCAGTGCTAGAGAACGACAGCTCCCCCGGAACACTGAAGCTTTCTTT
TRBJ1-2,few,TRBV7-9,NA,CASSFSAGYTF,TGTGCCAGCAGCTTCTCCGCTGGCTACACCTTC
TRBJ2-3,few,TRBV11-2,NA,CASSLTGGRGTDTQYF,TGTGCCAGCAGCTTAACCGGGGGCAGGGGCACAGATACGCAGTATTTT
TRBJ2-4,NA,TRBV6-5,TRBD1,CASSYRGRENIQYF,TGTGCCAGCAGTTACAGGGGGCGAGAAAACATTCAGTACTTC
TRBJ2-7,few,TRBV7-9,NA,CASTGNGPYEQYF,TGTGCCAGCACCGGGAACGGTCCCTACGAGCAGTACTTC
TRBJ2-1,NA,TRBV24-1,NA,CATSARGTPSNEQFF,TGTGCCACCAGCGCGAGGGGGACACCGTCTAATGAGCAGTTCTTC
TRBJ2-1,few,TRBV7-9,NA,CASSLSRTGNYNEQFF,TGTGCCAGCAGCTTAAGTCGGACCGGAAACTACAATGAGCAGTTCTTC
TRBJ2-1,many,TRBV20-1,TRBD1,CSASKWTGLHGNEQFF,TGCAGTGCTAGCAAGTGGACAGGGCTACATGGCAATGAGCAGTTCTTC
TRBJ2-1,few,TRBV5-1,NA,CASSLVSNGNEQFF,TGCGCCAGCAGCTTGGTGTCTAACGGGAATGAGCAGTTCTTC
TRBJ2-3,few,TRBV12-3/TRBV12-4,NA,CASSFGSYSDTQYF,TGTGCCAGCAGTTTCGGGTCTTACTCAGATACGCAGTATTTT
TRBJ2-2,NA,TRBV7-3,NA,CASSLQGRGTGELFF,TGTGCCAGCAGCTTACAGGGCAGGGGCACCGGGGAGCTGTTTTTT
TRBJ1-1,NA,TRBV7-2,NA,CASSLSRTEAFF,TGTGCCAGCAGCTTATCGCGGACTGAAGCTTTCTTT
TRBJ2-7,once,TRBV6-2/TRBV6-3,NA,CASTLRAASYEQYF,TGTGCCAGCACTTTGAGAGCGGCCTCCTACGAGCAGTACTTC
TRBJ1-5,few,TRBV7-2,NA,CASSLVYRGNQPQHF,TGTGCCAGCAGCTTAGTTTACAGGGGCAATCAGCCCCAGCATTTT
TRBJ2-3,many,TRBV28,TRBD1,CASSSRTGFDTQYF,TGTGCCAGCAGTTCCAGGACAGGATTTGATACGCAGTATTTT
TRBJ1-2,NA,TRBV6-1,NA,CASTAREIDGYTF,TGTGCCAGCACCGCACGGGAGATCGATGGCTACACCTTC
TRBJ2-1,many,TRBV27,NA,CASSLGRATDEQFF,TGTGCCAGCAGTTTGGGTCGAGCGACCGATGAGCAGTTCTTC
TRBJ2-3,NA,TRBV4-3,NA,CASSLKRRDTQYF,TGCGCCAGCAGCCTCAAGAGACGGGATACGCAGTATTTT